The 29 T cell receptor beta chains listed next were all sequenced from one sample in a study of immune heterogeneity within non-small cell lung tumors. Bulk tumor genomic DNA constituted the template, at roughly 660 ng per sample. Surgery yielded several widely spaced biopsies per primary tumor. Enrolled individuals presented with untreated, newly diagnosed non-small cell lung cancer and received curative surgery. It was with 32 V and 13 J primers that multiplex PCR amplified TCR beta CDR3. TCRdb passed the multiplex PCR reads through MiXCR, listing each CDR3 protein once. This table holds over 10,000 distinct CDR3 sequences, roughly 22% found once. Sequencing was carried out using lung tumor tissue. These TCRs come from a man aged 55-75 years with non-small cell lung cancer.

The table lists this clonotype with a few counts. This chain uses TRBV7-3 with TRBJ2-1, with D perhaps matching TRBD2 (6 bases). The CDR3 extends over 15 amino acids. Trimming left V 1 base short and J 1 base short, with 8 bases between. In germline, CDR1 is SGHTA, CDR2 FQGTGA. CDR3 DNA: TGTGCCAGCAGCTTAATGGCGGGGTCCTACAATGAGCAGTTCTTC. This encodes CASSLMAGSYNEQFF.

This clonotype was detected a few times. This chain uses TRBV9 with TRBJ1-6; D call uncertain. V lost 0 bases and J 9 bases, leaving 13 bases between the germline ends. Per the germline V gene, CDR1 is SGDLS and CDR2 is YYNGEE. This CDR3 region has 15 residues. The CDR3 spells CASSVDTAPGSPLHF. The CDR3, as DNA: TGTGCCAGCAGCGTAGATACCGCCCCAGGTTCACCCCTCCACTTT.

In this sample, this clonotype turned up a few times. V is TRBV9 and J is TRBJ2-3; 10 bases line up with TRBD2. Losses at the gene ends were 0 bases for V and 5 bases for J; bases not matched to a gene: 12. The CDR3 runs 18 residues. From germline, CDR1 is SGDLS and CDR2 YYNGEE. The CDR3 region has the DNA TGTGCCAGCAGCGTAGTTCCGTACAAGCGGGAGGGGTTAGATACGCAGTATTTT. Translation: CASSVVPYKREGLDTQYF.

This clonotype has a handful of counts. The chain recombines TRBV28 with TRBJ1-1; D may be TRBD1 (5 bases). Germline V gene data show CDR1 as MDHEN and CDR2 as SYDVKM. Deletions cut 6 bases from V and 0 bases from J, with 11 bases between. CDR3 length equals 14 residues. The CDR3 nucleotides read TGTGCCAGCAGCACCGGGACTGTGAACACTGAAGCTTTCTTT. Its protein is CASSTGTVNTEAFF.

The table lists this clonotype with a few counts. The gene calls are TRBV12-3 or TRBV12-4 and TRBJ2-2; 7 nucleotides line up with TRBD1. V gave up 5 bases and J gave up 7 bases; unmatched junction bases: 7. The CDR3 length is 14 residues. DNA of the CDR3: TGTGCCAGCAGTCCGGGACAGAGGATCGGGGAGCTGTTTTTT. Its protein is CASSPGQRIGELFF.

This clonotype occurred once. A clone one base away is much larger, so this may be a read error. This chain joins TRBV29-1 and TRBJ2-7; tentative D call: TRBD1 (6 bases). Deletions cut 2 bases from V and 1 base from J, with 12 bases between. CDR3 length: 14 residues. Germline lookup yields CDR1 SQVTM and CDR2 ANQGSEA. The CDR3 spells CSVELQGMSYEQYF. The DNA of the CDR3 is TGCAGCGTTGAACTGCAGGGGATGTCCTACGAGCAGTACTTC.

This clonotype was seen just once. V gene TRBV9 combines with J gene TRBJ2-3; TRBD1 is a possible D gene (6 bases). V was cut by 3 bases and J by 7 bases, with 12 bases left in between. Germline V gene sequence: CDR1 SGDLS, CDR2 YYNGEE. This CDR3 spans 13 amino acids. CDR3 in DNA: TGTGCCAGCAGCGCCTCAGGGGCCTATACGCAGTATTTT. Residues: CASSASGAYTQYF.

The V gene is TRBV7-9, the J gene TRBJ2-7; 8 bases agree with TRBD1. V lost 6 bases, J lost 0 bases, and 10 bases stayed unmatched. CDR3 size: 16 residues. CDR1 and CDR2 (germline): SEHNR, FQNEAQ (reference sequence). As DNA, the CDR3 is TGTGCCAGCAGTACCCTGACAGGGGACTTCTCCTACGAGCAGTACTTC. This translates into CASSTLTGDFSYEQYF.

This clonotype was counted a few times. The chain has TRBV6-5 and TRBJ2-1; D gene uncertain. Germline V gives CDR1 MNHEY, CDR2 SVGAGI. This CDR3 comprises 12 residues. V lost 0 bases and J 7 bases, leaving 4 bases between the germline ends. CDR3 DNA sequence: TGTGCCAGCAGTTACTCATTAAATGAGCAGTTCTTC. Residues: CASSYSLNEQFF.

By share, this clonotype ranks as medium-sized. The chain carries TRBV28 and TRBJ1-6, with a possible D match to TRBD1 (5 bases). The V gene lost 4 bases and the J gene lost 10 bases, with 14 bases spanning the gap. Germline CDR1 and CDR2: MDHEN and SYDVKM. The CDR3 is 14 residues long. CDR3 protein: CASSSGTRGSPLHF. The CDR3, as DNA: TGTGCCAGCAGTTCGGGAACTAGGGGATCACCCCTCCACTTT.

V is TRBV13 and J is TRBJ2-2; 8 bases map to TRBD2. Germline V gene sequence: CDR1 PRHDT, CDR2 FYEKMQ (reference sequence). V lost 8 bases and J lost 3; bases outside the gene matches: 8. This CDR3 spans 15 amino acids. The CDR3 sequence: CASGLGRADTGELFF. The CDR3 region has the DNA TGTGCCAGCGGACTCGGGAGGGCGGACACCGGGGAGCTGTTTTTT.

By share, this clonotype counts as medium-sized (0.01 to 0.1%). The gene calls are TRBV27 and TRBJ2-1; possibly TRBD2 for D (5 bases). The CDR3 contains 16 residues. Trimming pared 4 bases from V and 0 bases from J, leaving 13 bases between. From germline, CDR1 is MNHEY and CDR2 SMNVEV (reference sequence). The CDR3 DNA follows: TGTGCCAGCAGTTACAAGGACGGGATCTCCTACAATGAGCAGTTCTTC. This translates into CASSYKDGISYNEQFF.

The J gene is TRBJ2-7, the V gene TRBV7-6, with 12 bases lining up with TRBD2. Per germline, CDR1 SGHVS and CDR2 FNYEAQ. There are 16 residues in the CDR3. Trimming took 3 bases from V and 6 from J; bases not matched to a gene: 9. CDR3 loop: CASSLSLAGGLGEQYF. The CDR3 region has the DNA TGTGCCAGCAGCTTGTCGCTAGCGGGAGGGCTCGGCGAGCAGTACTTC.

This clonotype appeared many times. This chain uses TRBV20-1 with TRBJ1-2; D is perhaps TRBD1 (5 bases). The CDR3 has 17 amino acids. The germline CDR1 and CDR2 sequences are DFQATT and SNEGSKA (reference sequence). Trimming stripped 3 bases from V and 0 bases from J, with 20 bases between. This CDR3 is CSASSPRPGRANYGYTF. The DNA of the CDR3 is TGCAGTGCTAGTAGCCCCCGTCCAGGGAGAGCTAACTATGGCTACACCTTC.

This clonotype was seen only a few times. The CDR3 DNA follows: TGTGCCAGTAGTTCCCCCTTGGCCCCCCGACAGGACAGAAACACTGAAGCTTTCTTT. Protein product: CASSSPLAPRQDRNTEAFF. The chain employs TRBV19 and TRBJ1-1, with D possibly matching TRBD1 (6 bases). Deletions cut 5 bases from V and 2 bases from J, with 27 bases between. Germline V lookup: CDR1 LNHDA, CDR2 SQIVND (reference sequence). The CDR3 loop spans 19 amino acids.

This clonotype was picked up a small number of times. At one boundary the junction diverges from the germline segment, which might be a read error. The genes are TRBV6-9 and TRBJ1-2; D perhaps matches TRBD1 (6 bases). Germline loops: CDR1 MNHGY, CDR2 SVAAGI. The length of the CDR3 is 17 residues. The CDR3 DNA reads as TGTGCCAGCAGCTACATCGGGGGGCAATATATTAGCTATGGCCACACCTTC. It specifies CASSYIGGQYISYGHTF.

This clonotype occurred a few times. Written as DNA, the CDR3 is TGCGCCAGCAGCTTGGAGCCGGGGCGAAGCTCCTATAATTCACCCCTCCACTTT. Translating it yields CASSLEPGRSSYNSPLHF. This rearrangement joins TRBV5-1 to TRBJ1-6; possibly TRBD1 for D (5 bases). V dropped 0 bases and J dropped 0 bases, with 13 bases sitting between them. In germline, CDR1 is SGHRS, CDR2 YFSETQ. The CDR3 contains 18 residues.

The chain combines TRBV28 with TRBJ2-5; 7 bases fit TRBD1. V was pared by 4 bases and J by 5 bases, with 4 bases of the junction left unmatched. Germline lookup yields CDR1 MDHEN and CDR2 SYDVKM. The CDR3 covers 13 residues. CDR3 sequence: CASSSGQAETQYF. The DNA of the CDR3 is TGTGCCAGCAGTTCCGGACAGGCGGAGACCCAGTACTTC.

This clonotype was seen a few times. The chain is built from TRBV10-3 and TRBJ2-5; either TRBD1 or TRBD2 may fit D (5 bases each). The length of the CDR3 is 17 residues. V lost 4 bases, J lost 1 base, and 19 bases lay in between. Looked up from germline, CDR1 is ENHRY and CDR2 is SYGVKD. CDR3 DNA: TGTGCCATCAGTGGCGGTTCGGGGCAGCGGATCCAAGAGACCCAGTACTTC. Encoded protein: CAISGGSGQRIQETQYF.

There are many counts of this clonotype. V is TRBV19 and J is TRBJ2-1; no firm D call. The germline V gene has CDR1 LNHDA and CDR2 SQIVND (reference sequence). V was clipped by 3 bases and J by 5 bases, with 8 bases between them. The CDR3 loop spans 13 amino acids. In DNA, the CDR3 is TGTGCCAGTAGTATCCTTCAGAACAATGAGCAGTTCTTC. This codes for CASSILQNNEQFF. Full variable domain (missing parts from reference TRBV19 and TRBJ2-1): DGGITQSPKYLFRKEGQNVTLSCEQNLNHDAMYWYRQDPGQGLRLIYYSQIVNDFQKGDIAEGYSVSREKKESFPLTVTSAQKNPTAFYLCASSILQNNEQFFGPGTRLTVL.

This clonotype was seen ten or more times. The chain uses TRBV20-1 and TRBJ2-7; perhaps D is TRBD1 or TRBD2 (7 bases each). V gave up 8 bases and J gave up 6 bases, with 26 bases separating them. The CDR3 runs 15 residues. CDR1 DFQATT and CDR2 SNEGSKA come from the germline V gene (reference sequence). CDR3 amino acids: CSPLGGGPGGSEQYF. The CDR3 nucleotides read TGCAGTCCCTTAGGGGGGGGCCCAGGGGGTTCCGAGCAGTACTTC.

This clonotype ranks as medium-sized. The chain joins TRBV6-1 to TRBJ1-1; no firm D call. This CDR3 is 16 amino acids long. The V end was cut by 5 bases, the J end by 0 bases, with 16 bases between. Looked up from germline, CDR1 is MNHNS and CDR2 is SASEGT. The CDR3 sequence: CASSTSVWDLNTEAFF. Written as DNA, the CDR3 is TGTGCCAGCAGTACCTCGGTATGGGATTTGAACACTGAAGCTTTCTTT.

This clonotype was counted many times. This chain connects TRBV28 to TRBJ2-1; the D gene is possibly TRBD1 (6 bases). The V gene's germline CDR1 is MDHEN and CDR2 SYDVKM. CDR3 size: 15 residues. With 3 bases removed from V and 4 bases from J, the gap between germline ends came to 13 bases. The CDR3 DNA sequence: TGTGCCAGCAGTTTTGGGTCAGGGGCTTACAATGAGCAGTTCTTC. This codes for CASSFGSGAYNEQFF.

The chain combines TRBV5-4 with TRBJ2-5, with 7 bases identical to TRBD1. The CDR3 sequence is 13 residues long. CDR1 and CDR2 (germline): SGHNT, YYREEE (reference sequence). The junction had 6 bases not matched to a gene; V was cut back by 5 bases and J by 5 bases. The CDR3 DNA reads TGTGCCAGCAGGAAGGGGGCGGCGGAGACCCAGTACTTC. It is translated as CASRKGAAETQYF.

The CDR3 loop is CASSFTRTGELFF. Written as DNA, the CDR3 is TGTGCCAGCAGCTTCACTCGAACCGGGGAGCTGTTTTTT. The rearrangement joins TRBV5-4 to TRBJ2-2; D remains ambiguous. Trimming removed 2 bases from V and 5 bases from J, with 7 bases in between. Germline V gene data show CDR1 as SGHNT and CDR2 as YYREEE (reference sequence). CDR3 length: 13 amino acids.

The rearrangement joins TRBV4-1 to TRBJ1-4; 8 nucleotides line up with TRBD1. This CDR3 contains 18 residues. V shed 5 bases, J shed 5 bases, and the junction held 16 bases outside the gene matches. Germline V gene lookup returns CDR1 MGHRA and CDR2 YSYEKL. CDR3 sequence reads: CASSGQGRMAGGNEKLFF. The CDR3 bases are TGCGCCAGCAGCGGACAGGGACGTATGGCTGGGGGAAATGAAAAACTGTTTTTT.

J is TRBJ1-5 and V is TRBV29-1, with 7 bases identical to TRBD1. In germline, CDR1 is SQVTM, CDR2 ANQGSEA. The junction had 5 bases not matched to a gene; V was cut back by 6 bases and J by 3 bases. The CDR3 sequence is 13 residues long. The CDR3 region is CSVGGTANQPQHF. The CDR3 DNA follows: TGCAGCGTGGGCGGGACAGCCAATCAGCCCCAGCATTTT.

This rearrangement joins TRBV12-3 or TRBV12-4 to TRBJ2-3; 11 bases map to TRBD2. V shed 3 bases, J shed 3 bases, and the junction held 2 bases outside the gene matches. The CDR3 runs to 15 residues. CDR3 sequence (DNA): TGTGCCAGCAGTTTGACTAGCGGGAAAACAGATACGCAGTATTTT. Amino acid sequence: CASSLTSGKTDTQYF.

This clonotype has only a few counts. One junction end disagrees with the germline gene, perhaps due to a read error. This chain connects TRBV11-3 to TRBJ1-6; the match to TRBD1 covers 7 bases. Germline V gene data show CDR1 as SGHNT and CDR2 as YENEEA. The CDR3 consists of 17 residues. Written as DNA, the CDR3 is TGTGCCAGCAGCCACGGACAGGATTGGGGTTATAGTTCACCCCTCCACTTT. Translated, it gives CASSHGQDWGYSSPLHF.